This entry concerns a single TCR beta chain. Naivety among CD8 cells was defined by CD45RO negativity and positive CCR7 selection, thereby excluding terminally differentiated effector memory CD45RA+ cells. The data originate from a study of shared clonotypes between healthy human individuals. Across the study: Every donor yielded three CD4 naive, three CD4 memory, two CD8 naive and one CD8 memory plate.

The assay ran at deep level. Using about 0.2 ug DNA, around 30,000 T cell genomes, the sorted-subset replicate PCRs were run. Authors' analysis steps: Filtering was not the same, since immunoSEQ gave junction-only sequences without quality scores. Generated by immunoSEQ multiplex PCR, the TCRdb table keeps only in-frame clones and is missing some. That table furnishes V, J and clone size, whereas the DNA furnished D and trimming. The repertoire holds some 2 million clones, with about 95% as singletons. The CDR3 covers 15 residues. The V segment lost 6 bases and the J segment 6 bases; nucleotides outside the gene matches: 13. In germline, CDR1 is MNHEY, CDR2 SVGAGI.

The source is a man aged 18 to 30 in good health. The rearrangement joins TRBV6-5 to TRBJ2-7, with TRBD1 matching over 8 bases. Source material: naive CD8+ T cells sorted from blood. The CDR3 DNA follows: TGTGCCAGCAGGGACATAGGACAGGGACTTCCCGAGCAGTACTTC. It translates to CASRDIGQGLPEQYF.